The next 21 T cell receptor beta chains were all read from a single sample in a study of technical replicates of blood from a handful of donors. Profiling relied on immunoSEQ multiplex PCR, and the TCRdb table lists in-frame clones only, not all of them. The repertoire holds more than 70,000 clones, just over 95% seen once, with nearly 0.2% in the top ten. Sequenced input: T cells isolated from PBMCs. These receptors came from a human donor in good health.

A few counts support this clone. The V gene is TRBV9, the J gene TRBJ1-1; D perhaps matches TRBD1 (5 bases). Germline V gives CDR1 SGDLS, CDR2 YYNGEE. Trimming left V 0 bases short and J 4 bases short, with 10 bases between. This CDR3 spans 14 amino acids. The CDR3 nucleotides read TGTGCCAGCAGCGTAGTTGCGGGGACCACTGAAGCTTTCTTT. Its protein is CASSVVAGTTEAFF.

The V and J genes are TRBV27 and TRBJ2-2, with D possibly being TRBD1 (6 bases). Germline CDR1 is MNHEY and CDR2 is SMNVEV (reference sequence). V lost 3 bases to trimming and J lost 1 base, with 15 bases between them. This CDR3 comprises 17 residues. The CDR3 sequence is CASSFSRGFLNTGELFF. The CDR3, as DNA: TGTGCCAGCAGTTTCAGTAGGGGGTTCCTGAACACCGGGGAGCTGTTTTTT.

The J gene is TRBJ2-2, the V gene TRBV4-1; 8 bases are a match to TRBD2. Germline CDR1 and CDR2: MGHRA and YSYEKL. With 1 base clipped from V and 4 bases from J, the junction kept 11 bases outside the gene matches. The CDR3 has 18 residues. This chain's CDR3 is CASSQASPTSASTGELFF. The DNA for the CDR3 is TGCGCCAGCAGCCAAGCGTCCCCGACTAGCGCCAGCACCGGGGAGCTGTTTTTT.

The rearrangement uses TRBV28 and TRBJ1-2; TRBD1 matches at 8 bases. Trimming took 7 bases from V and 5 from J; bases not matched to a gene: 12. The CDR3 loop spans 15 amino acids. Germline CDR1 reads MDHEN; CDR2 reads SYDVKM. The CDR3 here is CASTQGTGVIYGYTF. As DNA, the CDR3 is TGTGCCAGCACCCAGGGGACAGGAGTCATTTATGGCTACACCTTC.

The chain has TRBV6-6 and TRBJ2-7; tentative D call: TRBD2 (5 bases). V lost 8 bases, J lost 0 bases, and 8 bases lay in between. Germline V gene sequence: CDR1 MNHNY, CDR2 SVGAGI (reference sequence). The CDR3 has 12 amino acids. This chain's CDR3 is CASRDYSYEQYF. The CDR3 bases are TGTGCCAGCCGGGATTACTCCTACGAGCAGTACTTC.

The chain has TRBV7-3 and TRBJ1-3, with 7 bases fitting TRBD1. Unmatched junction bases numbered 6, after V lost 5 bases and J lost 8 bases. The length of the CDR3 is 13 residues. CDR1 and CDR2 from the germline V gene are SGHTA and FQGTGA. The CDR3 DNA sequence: TGTGCCAGCAGCGCCGTTCAGGGGGACACCATATATTTT. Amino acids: CASSAVQGDTIYF. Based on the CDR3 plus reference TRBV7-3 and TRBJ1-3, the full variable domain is GAGVSQTPSNKVTEKGKYVELRCDPISGHTALYWYRQSLGQGPEFLIYFQGTGAADDSGLPNDRFFAVRPEGSVSTLKIQRTERGDSAVYLCASSAVQGDTIYFGEGSWLTVV.

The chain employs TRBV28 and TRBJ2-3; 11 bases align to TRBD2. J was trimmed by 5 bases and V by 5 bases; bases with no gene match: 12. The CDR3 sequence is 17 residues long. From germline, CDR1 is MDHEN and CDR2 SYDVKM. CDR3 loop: CASSRRTLAGEVDTQYF. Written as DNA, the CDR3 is TGTGCCAGCAGTCGACGCACACTAGCGGGGGAGGTAGATACGCAGTATTTT.

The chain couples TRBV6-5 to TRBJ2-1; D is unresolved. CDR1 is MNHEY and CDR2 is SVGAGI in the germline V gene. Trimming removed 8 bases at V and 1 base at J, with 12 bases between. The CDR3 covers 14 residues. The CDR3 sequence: CASAAETSYNEQFF. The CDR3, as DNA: TGTGCCAGCGCTGCGGAAACGTCCTACAATGAGCAGTTCTTC.

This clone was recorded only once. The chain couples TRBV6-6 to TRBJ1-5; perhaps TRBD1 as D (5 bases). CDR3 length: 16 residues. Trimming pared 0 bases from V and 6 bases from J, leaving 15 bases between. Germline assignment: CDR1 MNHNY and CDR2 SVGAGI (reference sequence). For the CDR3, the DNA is TGTGCCAGCAGTTACTCTTACGACAGCCCGACTCAGCCCCAGCATTTT. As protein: CASSYSYDSPTQPQHF.

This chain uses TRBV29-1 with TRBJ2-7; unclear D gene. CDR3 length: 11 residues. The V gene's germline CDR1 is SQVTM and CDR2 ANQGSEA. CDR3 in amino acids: CSVRSSYEQYF. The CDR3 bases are TGCAGTGTGCGGAGCTCCTACGAGCAGTACTTC.

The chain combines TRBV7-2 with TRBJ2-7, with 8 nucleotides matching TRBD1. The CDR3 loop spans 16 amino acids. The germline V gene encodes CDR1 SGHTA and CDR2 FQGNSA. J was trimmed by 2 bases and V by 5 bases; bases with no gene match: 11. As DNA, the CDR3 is TGTGCCAGCAGCCGGCCCAGGGGGCTGTCGCCCTACGAGCAGTACTTC. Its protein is CASSRPRGLSPYEQYF.

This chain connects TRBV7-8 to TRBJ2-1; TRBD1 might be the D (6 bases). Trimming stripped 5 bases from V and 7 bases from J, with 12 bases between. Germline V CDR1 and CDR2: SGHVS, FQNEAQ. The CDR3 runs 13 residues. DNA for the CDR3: TGTGCCAGCAGCCTTTCTAGGGGGAATGAGCAGTTCTTC. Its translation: CASSLSRGNEQFF.

CDR3 DNA sequence: TGTGCCAGCAGTTACTCCCCGCAGGGCACTAATTCACCCCTCCACTTT. Protein product: CASSYSPQGTNSPLHF. This chain links TRBV6-5 with TRBJ1-6; weak D call: TRBD1 (5 bases). CDR1 and CDR2 from the germline V gene are MNHEY and SVGAGI. CDR3 length equals 16 residues. The V gene lost 0 bases and the J gene lost 6 bases, with 12 bases spanning the gap.

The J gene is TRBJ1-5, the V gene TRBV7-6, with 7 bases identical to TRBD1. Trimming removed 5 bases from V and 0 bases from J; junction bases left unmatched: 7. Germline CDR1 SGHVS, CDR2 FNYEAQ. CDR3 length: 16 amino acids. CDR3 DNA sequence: TGTGCCAGCAGCCCCGGACAGGCTAGTAGCAATCAGCCCCAGCATTTT. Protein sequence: CASSPGQASSNQPQHF.

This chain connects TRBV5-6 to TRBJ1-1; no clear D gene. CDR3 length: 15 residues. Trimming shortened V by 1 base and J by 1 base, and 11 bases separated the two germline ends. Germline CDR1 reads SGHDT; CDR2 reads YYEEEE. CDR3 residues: CASSLSPGSNTEAFF. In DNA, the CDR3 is TGTGCCAGCAGCTTGTCACCAGGTTCGAACACTGAAGCTTTCTTT.

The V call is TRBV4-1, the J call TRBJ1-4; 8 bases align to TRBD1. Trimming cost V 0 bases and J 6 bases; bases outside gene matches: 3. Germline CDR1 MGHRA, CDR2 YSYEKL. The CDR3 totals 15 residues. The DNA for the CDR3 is TGCGCCAGCAGCCAAGATGAGACAGGGGATGAAAAACTGTTTTTT. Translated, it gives CASSQDETGDEKLFF.

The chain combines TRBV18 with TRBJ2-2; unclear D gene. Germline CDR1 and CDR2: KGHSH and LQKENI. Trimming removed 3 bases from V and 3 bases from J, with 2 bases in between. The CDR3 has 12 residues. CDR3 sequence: CASSPDTGELFF. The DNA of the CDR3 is TGTGCCAGCTCACCCGACACCGGGGAGCTGTTTTTT.

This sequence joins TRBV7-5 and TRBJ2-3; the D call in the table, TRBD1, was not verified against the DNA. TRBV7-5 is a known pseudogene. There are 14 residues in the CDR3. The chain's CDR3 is CVRSKAQGTDTQYF. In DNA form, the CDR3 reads TGTGTCAGAAGTAAAGCCCAGGGCACAGATACGCAGTATTTT.

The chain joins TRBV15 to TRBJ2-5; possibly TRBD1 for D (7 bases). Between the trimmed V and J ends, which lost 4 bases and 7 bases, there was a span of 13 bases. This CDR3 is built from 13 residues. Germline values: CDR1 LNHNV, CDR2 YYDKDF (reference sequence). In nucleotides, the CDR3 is TGTGCCACCAGCATCAGACAGGGAGGGACCCAGTACTTC. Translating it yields CATSIRQGGTQYF.

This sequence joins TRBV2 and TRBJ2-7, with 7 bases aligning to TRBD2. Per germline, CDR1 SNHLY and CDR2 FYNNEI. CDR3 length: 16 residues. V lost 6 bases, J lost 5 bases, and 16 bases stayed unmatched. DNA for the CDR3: TGTGCCAGCAGCGGGACTAATCTCCAGGGTAGAGACGAGCAGTACTTC. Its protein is CASSGTNLQGRDEQYF.

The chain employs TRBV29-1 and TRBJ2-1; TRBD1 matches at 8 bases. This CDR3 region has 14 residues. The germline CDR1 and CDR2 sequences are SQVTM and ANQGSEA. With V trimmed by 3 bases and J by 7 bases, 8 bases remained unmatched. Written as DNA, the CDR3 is TGCAGCGTTGAGCAGGGGGCGACTTGGAATGAGCAGTTCTTC. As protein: CSVEQGATWNEQFF.